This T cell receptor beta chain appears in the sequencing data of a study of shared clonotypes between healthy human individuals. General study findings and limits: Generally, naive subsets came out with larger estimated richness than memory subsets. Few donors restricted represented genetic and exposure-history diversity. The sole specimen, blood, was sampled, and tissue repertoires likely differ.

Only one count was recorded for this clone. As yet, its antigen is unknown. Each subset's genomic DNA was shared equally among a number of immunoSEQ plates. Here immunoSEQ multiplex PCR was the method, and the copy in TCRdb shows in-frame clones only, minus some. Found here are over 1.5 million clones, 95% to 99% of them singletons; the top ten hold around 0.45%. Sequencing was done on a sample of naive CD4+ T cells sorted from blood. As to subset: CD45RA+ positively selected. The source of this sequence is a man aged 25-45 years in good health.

The CDR3 region has the DNA TGTGCCAGCAGCCCAGAGGGACAGCAAAACGAGCAGTACTTC. Translation: CASSPEGQQNEQYF. The genes are TRBV7-8 and TRBJ2-7; 7 bases align to TRBD1. Germline loops: CDR1 SGHVS, CDR2 FQNEAQ. The CDR3 covers 14 residues. V lost 5 bases, J lost 5 bases, and 9 bases stayed unmatched.